This TCR beta chain emerged from a study of CD8 T cells in Susac syndrome. Points from the study as a whole: The study conceded that its TCR sequencing and HLA analysis involved relatively few individuals.

The CDR3 is made up of 13 amino acids. V gave up 3 bases and J gave up 0 bases, with 8 bases separating them. In germline, CDR1 is DFQATT, CDR2 SNEGSKA (reference sequence). Random hexamers were used to reverse transcribe an amount of roughly 0.5 to 1 ug RNA. Amplification of the TCR beta CDR3 was carried out by immunoSEQ multiplex PCR, which spanned a total of 54 Vbeta and 13 Jbeta segments. MiXCR was run by TCRdb on the immunoSEQ multiplex PCR reads, yielding one entry per CDR3 protein. The table records approximately 100,000 distinct CDR3 sequences, around 90% of them present only once. Matching for age and sex applied to the controls, who were healthy donors. Note on this clonotype: Its target is unknown.

V gene TRBV20-1 combines with J gene TRBJ1-1; the D gene is possibly TRBD1 (6 bases). Sequenced input: CD4+ T cells from PBMCs. The TCR originated in a human donor in good health. CDR3 sequence (DNA): TGCAGTGCTAGGGACAGCTTGAACACTGAAGCTTTCTTT. Translated: CSARDSLNTEAFF.